These 12 T cell receptor beta chains share one sample of origin, sequenced in a study of glioma-infiltrating T cells after dendritic cell vaccination. The method was immunoSEQ multiplex PCR; TCRdb's version includes in-frame clones alone and lacks a portion of them. Found here are tens of thousands of clones, around four fifths of them singletons; the top ten hold roughly 7.7%. Specimen: blood, collected before dendritic cell vaccination. The receptors were gathered from a human donor with glioblastoma.

The V call is TRBV7-3, the J call TRBJ2-1; D unclear. Per the germline V gene, CDR1 is SGHTA and CDR2 is FQGTGA. Trimming took 2 bases from V and 5 from J, leaving 10 bases between them. This CDR3 contains 14 residues. The CDR3 DNA is TGTGCCAGCAGCTTATCTGGCGGAAACAATGAGCAGTTCTTC. It translates to CASSLSGGNNEQFF.

The V and J genes are TRBV4-3 and TRBJ1-3, with TRBD1 identical over 7 bases. This CDR3 contains 16 residues. Germline-derived CDR1 and CDR2 are LGHNA and YSLEER. Unmatched junction bases numbered 7, after V lost 1 base and J lost 4 bases. Here the CDR3 reads CASSQGRQGGGNTIYF. CDR3 sequence (DNA): TGCGCCAGCAGCCAAGGGAGACAGGGAGGAGGAAACACCATATATTTT.

The chain is built from TRBV2 and TRBJ1-5; the D is unclear. The CDR3 sequence is 16 residues long. From germline, CDR1 is SNHLY and CDR2 FYNNEI. V lost 3 bases to trimming and J lost 5 bases, with 17 bases between them. This chain's CDR3 is CASSDIKETRDQPQHF. The CDR3, as DNA: TGTGCCAGCAGTGATATTAAGGAGACGCGTGATCAGCCCCAGCATTTT.

This clone has only one observation. The J gene is TRBJ2-1, the V gene TRBV2, with 8 positions matching TRBD2. The CDR3 has 15 residues. The germline gives CDR1 SNHLY, CDR2 FYNNEI. The V segment lost 7 bases and the J segment 5 bases; nucleotides outside the gene matches: 10. The CDR3 is CASISWRGEHNEQFF. The CDR3 DNA is TGTGCCAGCATAAGCTGGCGGGGGGAACACAATGAGCAGTTCTTC.

The chain employs TRBV5-4 and TRBJ2-3; unclear D gene. The CDR3 loop spans 14 amino acids. The germline V gene has CDR1 SGHNT and CDR2 YYREEE (reference sequence). Trimming removed 3 bases at V and 1 base at J, with 9 bases between. CDR3 amino acids: CASSSEPRTDTQYF. CDR3 coding DNA: TGTGCCAGCAGCTCGGAGCCGCGCACAGATACGCAGTATTTT. Based on the CDR3 plus reference TRBV5-4 and TRBJ2-3, the full variable domain is ETGVTQSPTHLIKTRGQQVTLRCSSQSGHNTVSWYQQALGQGPQFIFQYYREEENGRGNFPPRFSGLQFPNYSSELNVNALELDDSALYLCASSSEPRTDTQYFGPGTRLTVL.

This chain uses TRBV14 with TRBJ2-5; D is unresolved. Near its end, the DNA agrees better with TRBJ2-7, so the J call may be wrong. Germline CDR1 is SGHDN and CDR2 is FVKESK. The CDR3 consists of 12 residues. This CDR3 reads CASSQVPYEQYF. In DNA, the CDR3 is TGTGCCAGCAGCCAAGTTCCTTACGAGCAGTACTTC.

The gene calls are TRBV9 and TRBJ2-7; 8 bases agree with TRBD1. V trimming: 2 bases; J trimming: 6 bases; junction bases outside the gene matches: 7. Germline V gene lookup returns CDR1 SGDLS and CDR2 YYNGEE. This CDR3 contains 14 residues. CDR3 sequence (DNA): TGTGCCAGCAGCGTGGCAGGGGGCAAGGGCGAGCAGTACTTC. As protein: CASSVAGGKGEQYF.

This chain uses TRBV27 with TRBJ2-6, with D maybe TRBD2 (6 bases). Germline V gene sequence: CDR1 MNHEY, CDR2 SMNVEV (reference sequence). V lost 3 bases and J lost 0, with 12 bases in between. The CDR3 is made up of 17 amino acids. As DNA, the CDR3 is TGTGCCAGCAGTTTGGGTGGGAGGCGCTCTGGGGCCAACGTCCTGACTTTC. Translating gives CASSLGGRRSGANVLTF.

The rearrangement joins TRBV4-2 to TRBJ2-5; the match to TRBD2 covers 7 bases. Germline V gene sequence: CDR1 LGHNA, CDR2 YNFKEQ. V was clipped by 0 bases and J by 2 bases; unmatched bases: 3. The CDR3 contains 15 residues. This chain's CDR3 is CASSQEAGPQETQYF. CDR3 nucleotides: TGTGCCAGCAGCCAAGAAGCGGGGCCGCAAGAGACCCAGTACTTC.

The V gene is TRBV19, the J gene TRBJ2-2; TRBD1 aligns across 7 bases. Germline V lookup: CDR1 LNHDA, CDR2 SQIVND (reference sequence). V dropped 7 bases and J dropped 0; count of bases not matched to a gene: 11. This CDR3 has 17 residues. The CDR3 spells CASKWVNRGPNTGELFF. The CDR3 coding sequence is TGTGCCAGTAAGTGGGTGAACAGGGGCCCGAACACCGGGGAGCTGTTTTTT.

V and J are TRBV18 and TRBJ1-2, with 7 bases that match TRBD1. Germline V gives CDR1 KGHSH, CDR2 LQKENI. The CDR3 has 15 amino acids. With 0 bases clipped from V and 8 bases from J, the junction kept 9 bases outside the gene matches. The CDR3 reads CASSPPVGGRGGYTF. In DNA, the CDR3 is TGTGCCAGCTCACCACCGGTAGGGGGCCGAGGCGGCTACACCTTC.

The V gene is TRBV7-9, the J gene TRBJ1-2; TRBD1 matches 7 bases. Germline V gene sequence: CDR1 SEHNR, CDR2 FQNEAQ (reference sequence). After removal of 7 bases from V and 2 bases from J, the junction contained 13 bases not matched to a gene. The CDR3 runs to 16 residues. DNA for the CDR3: TGTGCCAGCACGTCGCGGACAGGTCGGTTAAACTATGGCTACACCTTC. Translated: CASTSRTGRLNYGYTF. Variable domain in full (rest from reference TRBV7-9 and TRBJ1-2): DTGVSQNPRHKITKRGQNVTFRCDPISEHNRLYWYRQTLGQGPEFLTYFQNEAQLEKSRLLSDRFSAERPKGSFSTLEIQRTEQGDSAMYLCASTSRTGRLNYGYTFGSGTRLTVV.